This T cell receptor (beta chain) was sequenced for a study of blood T cell repertoires in COVID-19. Generated by immunoSEQ multiplex PCR, the TCRdb table keeps only in-frame clones and is missing some. This table holds roughly 240,000 clones, 86% found once. Recruitment covered roughly 22 US areas and drew participants whose ages spanned roughly 18 to 100 years. Symptom resolution, clearance, or two negative PCRs marked the recovered donors of Cohort 3. V was clipped by 5 bases and J by 1 base; unmatched bases: 9. This CDR3 contains 17 residues. Germline V lookup: CDR1 MNHEY, CDR2 SMNVEV (reference sequence).

Sequenced: PBMCs or T cells enriched from blood (not recorded which). The V gene is TRBV27, the J gene TRBJ1-1, with 11 bases lining up with TRBD1. This receptor was obtained from a woman in her forties or fifties who had recovered from COVID-19. The DNA of the CDR3 is TGTGCCAGCAGTGGAGGGACAGGGGGGGGATCGAACACTGAAGCTTTCTTT. Protein sequence: CASSGGTGGGSNTEAFF.